Listed here is a single T cell receptor (beta chain). Patients in Seattle were enrolled during active infection, then followed longitudinally. This CDR3 is 14 amino acids long. V lost 4 bases and J lost 3; bases outside the gene matches: 6. From germline, CDR1 is LGHDT and CDR2 YNNKEL (reference sequence). In the study's own analysis: Amplification of reference gene primers provided the estimated nucleated cell counts. TCRdb keeps only in-frame clones here, not all; method: immunoSEQ multiplex PCR. V and J calls plus clone size are reproduced from that table; the DNA served to infer D and trimming. The table has 95,000 to 150,000 clones, nearly 90% seen once; the top ten hold about 3.8%. The data originate from a study of blood T cell repertoires in COVID-19. For the study at large: The samples span acute and convalescent COVID-19 from the United States, Italy and Spain. PBMCs, B-cell-depleted T cells, or T cells were the source of the cDNA or gDNA that made up the material.

V usage is TRBV3-1 (or the pseudogene TRBV3-2) and J usage is TRBJ2-7; 7 bases map to TRBD1. This TCR was sampled from a woman aged 60 to 75 with COVID-19, enrolled during active disease. Specimen: peripheral blood. The CDR3 nucleotides are TGTGCCAGCAGCCGAATGGACAGGAGCTACGAGCAGTACTTC. Translated: CASSRMDRSYEQYF.